This TCR beta chain emerged from a study of identical twins. This clonotype showed up just a few times. Its antigen is undetermined. MiXCR, applied by TCRdb to the 5' RACE reads, yields one record per CDR3 protein. Here the sample spans roughly 1,500,000 distinct CDR3 sequences, roughly a third being singletons. The CDR3 sequence is 17 residues long. In germline, CDR1 is MNHEY, CDR2 SVGEGT. V dropped 2 bases and J dropped 2 bases, with 18 bases sitting between them. Points from the study as a whole: Twin-shared out-of-frame alpha sequences showed excess low generation probability.

The chain carries TRBV6-2 or TRBV6-3 and TRBJ1-1; D is unclear. The sequence derives from a newborn girl in good health. Specimen: cord blood. CDR3 sequence (DNA): TGTGCCAGCAGTTACAGGCCAGCCTACAACCGAAACACTGAAGCTTTCTTT. As protein: CASSYRPAYNRNTEAFF.